This note documents a single TCR beta chain sequence. The antigen remains undetermined. TCRdb reprocessed the 5' RACE reads and keeps a single row for each CDR3 protein, giving no DNA. The listing contains about 380,000 distinct CDR3 sequences. The CDR3 is 13 amino acids. Germline CDR1 and CDR2: SGHRS and YFSETQ. This sample is drawn from a study of monozygotic twins with inflammatory bowel disease. Study conclusions and caveats: No detectable difference in repertoire similarity separated concordant from discordant twins, possibly as a result of limited power. A reduction in TCRbeta diversity (inverse Simpson) was seen in IBD patients relative to healthy co-twins.

The origin of this receptor is a human donor with ulcerative colitis or Crohn's disease, or a healthy co-twin of an affected twin (not recorded which). The material sequenced was blood. The V call is TRBV5-1, the J call TRBJ1-2; TCRdb's D call of TRBD1 is untestable without DNA. The CDR3 is CASSLVRGRGYTF.